This T cell receptor beta chain came from a study of Graves' ophthalmopathy and Graves' hyperthyroidism. In the study overall: Stable hyperthyroidism meant no progression to ophthalmopathy within 18 months of follow-up.

This CDR3 has 9 residues. CDR1 MNHNY and CDR2 SVGAGI come from the germline V gene (reference sequence). Trimming took 8 bases from V and 9 from J, leaving 7 bases between them. Clinicians diagnosed using symptoms, serum thyroxine, TRAb, thyroid ultrasound and orbital computed tomography. As the template, RNA transcripts were used to amplify TCR beta CDR3 regions. In the first round, RT-PCR was carried out with HTBI primers, and a multiplex PCR formed the second round. Using its own MiXCR run on the multiplex PCR reads, TCRdb lists one record per CDR3 protein. The sample comprises 900,000 to 1,200,000 distinct CDR3 sequences, about two fifths of which are singletons, and 11% rests with the top ten. This clonotype was seen repeatedly, ten times or more.

The sample comprised peripheral blood or thyroid tissue (not recorded which). The V call is TRBV6-6, the J call TRBJ1-1; D gene ambiguous. The clonotype originates from an adult man with Graves' hyperthyroidism. The CDR3 is CASGEKAFF. The DNA for the CDR3 is TGTGCCAGCGGGGAGAAAGCTTTCTTT.